This record looks at one TCR beta chain sequence and its context. The target antigen is unknown. A much more abundant neighbour one base away suggests this may be a read error. Primers used in a second PCR of about 6 to 11 cycles were a sample-barcoded 5' primer and a J-beta primer mix. TCRdb analysed the 5' RACE reads with MiXCR anew, one entry per CDR3 protein. The profile shows fewer than 1.5 million distinct CDR3 sequences, roughly 45% of them singletons. Per the germline V gene, CDR1 is SGHTA and CDR2 is FQGNSA. The CDR3 is made up of 16 amino acids. This sample is part of a study of blood T cells in healthy people across ages. General study points: A strong correlation was found between TCR beta diversity and the percentage of naive T cells. Roughly linear declines in TCR beta diversity per million T cells occurred with age. Diversity was estimated from one million T cells, and these estimates were considered underestimates.

Sequenced sample: blood. The chain combines TRBV7-2 with TRBJ2-1; D possibly corresponds to TRBD2 (7 bases). The TCR sequence derives from a young woman in good health. The chain's CDR3 is CASSVSGGGSYNKQFF. DNA for the CDR3: TGTGCCAGCAGCGTCTCGGGGGGCGGGTCCTACAATAAGCAGTTCTTC.